Below, 25 T cell receptor beta chains from the same sample are listed, as sequenced in a study of PD-1 blockade in classical Hodgkin lymphoma. Assay used: immunoSEQ multiplex PCR; TCRdb lists only in-frame clones, some missing. The sample holds 25,000 to 35,000 clones, more than 80% seen once. Time point defined: cycle 4 day 1 (C4D1), after 6 weeks of nivolumab. Brentuximab vedotin exposure varied among the patients, all of whom had relapsed after autologous stem cell transplantation. The study purified CD4+ T cells from thawed PBMCs using magnetic negative selection. The source material was CD4+ T cells from blood, sampled before the fourth cycle of nivolumab. The receptors stem from a human donor with classical Hodgkin lymphoma.

The chain is built from TRBV5-1 and TRBJ2-1; a weak D match, TRBD2 (5 bases). The V end was cut by 5 bases, the J end by 5 bases, with 11 bases between. This CDR3 contains 13 residues. In germline, CDR1 is SGHRS, CDR2 YFSETQ. CDR3 protein: CASSDGVNNEQFF. CDR3 coding DNA: TGCGCCAGCAGTGACGGGGTAAACAATGAGCAGTTCTTC.

The gene calls are TRBV7-9 and TRBJ2-2, with 12 bases aligning to TRBD2. In germline, CDR1 is SEHNR, CDR2 FQNEAQ (reference sequence). Trimming took 5 bases from V and 6 from J; bases not matched to a gene: 10. The CDR3 is 17 residues long. DNA for the CDR3: TGTGCCAGCAGCAAAAGCTCCGGGACTAGCGGGTCCGGGGAGCTGTTTTTT. It is translated as CASSKSSGTSGSGELFF.

The V call is TRBV4-1, the J call TRBJ2-5; the D gene could be TRBD1 or TRBD2 (5 bases each). The CDR3 has 16 amino acids. V was trimmed by 4 bases and J by 0 bases, leaving 15 bases between them. CDR1 and CDR2 (germline): MGHRA, YSYEKL. In nucleotides, the CDR3 is TGCGCCAGCAGCCTGACTCCGCCGGGACACCAAGAGACCCAGTACTTC. Its translation is CASSLTPPGHQETQYF.

This chain links TRBV7-2 with TRBJ2-3, with TRBD2 matching 7 bases. The trim removed 5 bases at V and 5 bases at J, leaving 10 bases unmatched. Germline CDR1 and CDR2: SGHTA and FQGNSA. This CDR3 is 15 amino acids long. The CDR3 loop reads CASSPRAGAGDTQYF. The CDR3 DNA reads as TGTGCCAGCAGCCCCCGGGCGGGAGCGGGAGATACGCAGTATTTT. Full variable domain (rest looked up from reference TRBV7-2 and TRBJ2-3): GAGVSQSPSNKVTEKGKDVELRCDPISGHTALYWYRQSLGQGLEFLIYFQGNSAPDKSGLPSDRFSAERTGGSVSTLTIQRTQQEDSAVYLCASSPRAGAGDTQYFGPGTRLTVL.

J is TRBJ2-7 and V is TRBV18; D not certain. The CDR3 runs 15 residues. Germline V lookup: CDR1 KGHSH, CDR2 LQKENI. V was cut by 2 bases and J by 2 bases, with 13 bases left in between. This CDR3 reads CASSPASGGTYEQYF. In DNA, the CDR3 is TGTGCCAGCTCACCAGCATCGGGTGGCACCTACGAGCAGTACTTC.

The chain employs TRBV5-1 and TRBJ1-4, with D possibly being TRBD1 (5 bases). Trimming stripped 1 base from V and 5 bases from J, with 15 bases between. The CDR3 extends over 16 amino acids. Looked up from germline, CDR1 is SGHRS and CDR2 is YFSETQ. CDR3 region: CASSLLAGRTNEKLFF. The CDR3 DNA reads as TGCGCCAGCAGCTTGCTAGCGGGACGTACAAATGAAAAACTGTTTTTT.

In this sample, this clone turned up a few times. The chain has TRBV6-1 and TRBJ1-2, with 10 bases fitting TRBD1. The V gene's germline CDR1 is MNHNS and CDR2 SASEGT. This CDR3 spans 16 amino acids. The V gene end was trimmed by 4 bases and the J gene end by 6 bases; junction bases not matched to a gene: 11. CDR3 nucleotides: TGTGCCAGCAGTGCCGGGACAGGGGCCGTGTGGGATGGCTACACCTTC. It yields the protein CASSAGTGAVWDGYTF.

This chain joins TRBV7-2 and TRBJ2-7; 8 bases agree with TRBD1. This CDR3 contains 15 residues. J lost 3 bases, V lost 0 bases, and 4 bases had no gene match. Germline CDR1 reads SGHTA; CDR2 reads FQGNSA. The CDR3 is CASSLARGPFYEQYF. The CDR3 nucleotides read TGTGCCAGCAGCTTAGCCAGGGGGCCTTTCTACGAGCAGTACTTC.

V usage is TRBV21-1 and J usage is TRBJ2-2; the D segment call TRBD2 is taken from the table without a DNA check. TRBV21-1 is given as a pseudogene. The CDR3 totals 18 residues. The CDR3 coding sequence is TGTGCCAGCAGCAAAGGTAGTAGCGGGAGGGCTAACACCGGGGAGCTGTTTTTT. Translating it yields CASSKGSSGRANTGELFF.

In the case of this clone: The sample contains more than one DNA sequence encoding this CDR3. Written as DNA, the CDR3 is TGTGCCAGCAGCCTAGGTTCTACGGAGACCCAGTACTTC. Translation gives CASSLGSTETQYF. This sequence joins TRBV5-6 and TRBJ2-5; no definite D call. Germline CDR1 reads SGHDT; CDR2 reads YYEEEE. There are 13 residues in the CDR3. V lost 4 bases and J 5 bases, leaving 12 bases between the germline ends.

The chain uses TRBV5-6 and TRBJ2-7; 11 nucleotides line up with TRBD2. CDR3 length: 15 residues. With V trimmed by 4 bases and J by 2 bases, 5 bases remained unmatched. In germline, CDR1 is SGHDT, CDR2 YYEEEE. The CDR3 DNA sequence: TGTGCCAGCAGCCCTCTAGCGGGAGGTCCCTACGAGCAGTACTTC. As protein: CASSPLAGGPYEQYF.

This rearrangement joins TRBV5-4 to TRBJ2-1, with TRBD2 matching 11 bases. The CDR3 covers 15 residues. Germline V lookup: CDR1 SGHNT, CDR2 YYREEE (reference sequence). V was pared by 4 bases and J by 4 bases, with 4 bases of the junction left unmatched. The CDR3 protein is CASSAGTSGYNEQFF. The CDR3, as DNA: TGTGCCAGCAGCGCCGGGACTAGCGGTTACAATGAGCAGTTCTTC.

Comment on this clone: This CDR3 is also generated by other DNA sequences in the sample. The V and J genes are TRBV15 and TRBJ2-7; D might be TRBD1 (6 bases). The length of the CDR3 is 14 residues. Between the trimmed V and J ends, which lost 3 bases and 1 base, there was a span of 10 bases. Germline-derived CDR1 and CDR2 are LNHNV and YYDKDF (reference sequence). DNA for the CDR3: TGTGCCACCAGCAGGGACACAGGGTCCTACGAGCAGTACTTC. This gives the protein CATSRDTGSYEQYF.

In this sample, this clone turned up once. The V and J genes are TRBV11-2 and TRBJ2-2; the D is unclear. The CDR3 covers 14 residues. With 5 bases removed from V and 4 bases from J, the gap between germline ends came to 11 bases. The germline gives CDR1 SGHAT, CDR2 FQNNGV. CDR3 in amino acids: CASSTLDGTGELFF. The CDR3 coding sequence is TGTGCCAGCAGCACCCTGGACGGCACCGGGGAGCTGTTTTTT.

The V gene is TRBV5-6, the J gene TRBJ2-3, with D perhaps matching TRBD1 (5 bases). CDR3 length: 12 residues. V lost 4 bases to trimming and J lost 3 bases, with 6 bases between them. Germline V gene data show CDR1 as SGHDT and CDR2 as YYEEEE. Written as DNA, the CDR3 is TGTGCCAGCAGCCCAGGGACAGATACGCAGTATTTT. Protein: CASSPGTDTQYF.

The genes are TRBV5-6 and TRBJ1-1; TRBD1 might be the D (6 bases). The germline CDR1 and CDR2 sequences are SGHDT and YYEEEE. This CDR3 comprises 15 residues. The ends were cut back, 3 bases at V and 5 bases at J, with 17 bases in the middle. The CDR3 DNA reads as TGTGCCAGCAGCTCGCGGGGGGCAGGAGGAACTGAAGCTTTCTTT. Its protein is CASSSRGAGGTEAFF.

The V and J genes are TRBV23-1 and TRBJ1-2; 7 bases agree with TRBD1. TRBV23-1 falls under the ORF class, with uncertain function. The J segment lost 4 bases and the V segment lost 3 bases, leaving 8 bases of the junction unmatched. The CDR3 consists of 15 residues. The chain's CDR3 is CASSHPATGPYGYTF. The DNA for the CDR3 is TGCGCCAGCAGTCATCCCGCGACAGGGCCCTATGGCTACACCTTC.

This clone showed up just a few times. The CDR3 here is CASSIGDRDHSGYTF. CDR3 nucleotide sequence: TGTGCCAGCAGCATAGGGGACAGGGATCACTCCGGCTACACCTTC. The V and J genes are TRBV7-9 and TRBJ1-2, with 9 bases lining up with TRBD1. CDR1 is SEHNR, CDR2 FQNEAQ, per germline (reference sequence). The CDR3 runs to 15 residues. V dropped 5 bases and J dropped 8; count of bases not matched to a gene: 12.

This chain joins TRBV5-1 and TRBJ1-4, with a possible D match to TRBD1 (5 bases). The CDR3 runs to 14 residues. Germline V lookup: CDR1 SGHRS, CDR2 YFSETQ. V lost 0 bases, J lost 4 bases, and 7 bases lay in between. The CDR3 region has the DNA TGCGCCAGCAGCTTGGGCCAGGGTAATGAAAAACTGTTTTTT. It specifies CASSLGQGNEKLFF.

The chain employs TRBV6-1 and TRBJ1-2; D is ambiguous. V lost 2 bases, J lost 0 bases, and 10 bases lay in between. This CDR3 contains 15 residues. Per the germline V gene, CDR1 is MNHNS and CDR2 is SASEGT. The chain's CDR3 is CASSEQPRANYGYTF. In nucleotides, the CDR3 is TGTGCCAGCAGTGAACAGCCCCGAGCTAACTATGGCTACACCTTC.

This chain uses TRBV10-3 with TRBJ2-1, with 7 bases that match TRBD2. Trimming at V came to 0 bases and at J to 5 bases, leaving 4 bases not matched to a gene. CDR3 length equals 15 residues. Germline CDR1 is ENHRY and CDR2 is SYGVKD. The CDR3 loop is CAISESASGNNEQFF. The CDR3 coding sequence is TGTGCCATCAGTGAGTCCGCTAGCGGAAACAATGAGCAGTTCTTC.

DNA of the CDR3: TGTGCCAGCAGCCCCCCGGGACTACCTAGGAGGAGGGGCCTAAACAATGAGCAGTTCTTC. Protein product: CASSPPGLPRRRGLNNEQFF. This sequence joins TRBV28 and TRBJ2-1, with 7 positions matching TRBD2. This CDR3 region has 20 residues. V was clipped by 6 bases and J by 5 bases; unmatched bases: 25. The V gene's germline CDR1 is MDHEN and CDR2 SYDVKM.

This chain connects TRBV10-3 to TRBJ2-1; D call uncertain. Trimming removed 3 bases at V and 6 bases at J, with 3 bases between. Germline lookup yields CDR1 ENHRY and CDR2 SYGVKD. CDR3 length: 11 residues. The CDR3 here is CAISDFNEQFF. The CDR3, as DNA: TGTGCCATCAGTGACTTCAATGAGCAGTTCTTC.

This clone is a singleton in its sample. The chain joins TRBV5-4 to TRBJ2-7, with a weak D call TRBD1 (5 bases). The CDR3 is 18 residues long. The germline V and J ends were trimmed by 0 bases and 2 bases, with 21 bases remaining between them. In germline, CDR1 is SGHNT, CDR2 YYREEE (reference sequence). The CDR3 sequence is CASSLELYSARVAYEQYF. CDR3 nucleotides: TGTGCCAGCAGCTTGGAACTGTATTCGGCCAGGGTGGCCTACGAGCAGTACTTC. Variable domain in full (rest from reference TRBV5-4 and TRBJ2-7): ETGVTQSPTHLIKTRGQQVTLRCSSQSGHNTVSWYQQALGQGPQFIFQYYREEENGRGNFPPRFSGLQFPNYSSELNVNALELDDSALYLCASSLELYSARVAYEQYFGPGTRLTVT.

The chain recombines TRBV6-1 with TRBJ2-3; D not certain. Per germline, CDR1 MNHNS and CDR2 SASEGT. CDR3 length: 15 amino acids. Trimming took 8 bases from V and 1 from J, leaving 16 bases between them. CDR3: CASALARAGTDTQYF. The CDR3 DNA reads TGTGCCAGCGCGTTAGCTCGGGCGGGCACAGATACGCAGTATTTT.